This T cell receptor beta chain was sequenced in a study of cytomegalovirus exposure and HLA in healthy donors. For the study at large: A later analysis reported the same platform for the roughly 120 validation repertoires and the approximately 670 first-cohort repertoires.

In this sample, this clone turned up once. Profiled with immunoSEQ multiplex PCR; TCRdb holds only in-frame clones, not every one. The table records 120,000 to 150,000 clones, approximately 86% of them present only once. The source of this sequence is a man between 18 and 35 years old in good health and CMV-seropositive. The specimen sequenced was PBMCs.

The CDR3 region is CAISGTGGNQPQHF. The CDR3 nucleotides are TGTGCCATCAGTGGGACAGGGGGAAATCAGCCCCAGCATTTT. This chain uses TRBV10-3 with TRBJ1-5, with 10 nucleotides matching TRBD1. Germline values: CDR1 ENHRY, CDR2 SYGVKD. V shed 4 bases, J shed 4 bases, and the junction held 1 base outside the gene matches. There are 14 residues in the CDR3.